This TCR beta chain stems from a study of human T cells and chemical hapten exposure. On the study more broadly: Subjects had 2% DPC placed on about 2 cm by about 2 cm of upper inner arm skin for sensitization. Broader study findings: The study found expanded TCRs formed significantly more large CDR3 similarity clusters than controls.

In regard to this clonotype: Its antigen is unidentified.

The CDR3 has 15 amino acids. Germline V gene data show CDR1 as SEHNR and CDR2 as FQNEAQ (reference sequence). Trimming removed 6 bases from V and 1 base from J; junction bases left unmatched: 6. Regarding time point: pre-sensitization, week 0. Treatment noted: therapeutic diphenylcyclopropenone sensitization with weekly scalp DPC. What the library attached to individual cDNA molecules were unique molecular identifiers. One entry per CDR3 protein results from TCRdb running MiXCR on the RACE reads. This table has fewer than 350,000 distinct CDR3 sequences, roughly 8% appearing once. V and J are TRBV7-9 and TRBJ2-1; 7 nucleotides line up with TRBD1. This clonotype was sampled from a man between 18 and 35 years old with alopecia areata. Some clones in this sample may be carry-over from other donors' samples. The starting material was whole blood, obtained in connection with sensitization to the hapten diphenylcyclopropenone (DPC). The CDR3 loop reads CASRLVRGSYNEQFF. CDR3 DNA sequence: TGTGCCAGCAGGCTTGTCAGGGGGTCCTACAATGAGCAGTTCTTC.